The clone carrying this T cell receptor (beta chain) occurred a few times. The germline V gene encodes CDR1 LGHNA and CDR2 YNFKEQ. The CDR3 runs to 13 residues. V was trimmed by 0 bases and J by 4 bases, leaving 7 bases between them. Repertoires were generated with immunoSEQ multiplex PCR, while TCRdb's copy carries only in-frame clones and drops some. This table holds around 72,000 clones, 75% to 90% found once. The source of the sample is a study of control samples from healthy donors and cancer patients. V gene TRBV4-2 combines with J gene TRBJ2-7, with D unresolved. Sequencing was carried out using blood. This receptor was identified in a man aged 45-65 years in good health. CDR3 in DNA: TGTGCCAGCAGCCAAGAAAGCTCTTACGAGCAGTACTTC. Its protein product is CASSQESSYEQYF.